The clone carrying this TCR beta chain was seen a single time. Its antigen is still unknown. A much larger clone lies a single base off, so this may be a read error. As the CDR3 is not closed by the conserved phenylalanine or tryptophan, this likely results from a read error. TCRdb recomputed calls from the reads with MiXCR, one row per CDR3 protein. The sample lists just under 300,000 distinct CDR3 sequences, about 9.2% occurring once. The data originate from a study of T cell repertoires in cytomegalovirus infection. In the study overall: Indications of both CMV infection and matching HLA type were provided by public TCR beta signatures.

General study findings and limits: The ex vivo response was dominated by HLA-C-restricted CMV-specific TCR beta clonotypes. Identification of carriers of CMV plus the relevant HLA was achieved through cumulative public TCR beta family frequency.

This CDR3 spans 13 amino acids. V lost 7 bases and J lost 14, with 18 bases in between. The sample consisted of PBMCs. This TCR was recovered from a human donor in good health (CMV status not recorded). Some clones in this sample may be carry-over from other donors' samples. The chain carries TRBV12-3 or TRBV12-4 and TRBJ1-6; D may be TRBD1 (6 bases). The CDR3 protein is CASTSQGLSTLHV. DNA of the CDR3: TGTGCCAGCACCTCCCAGGGGTTGAGTACCCTCCACGTT.